Listed below are T cell receptor beta chains from one sample, sequenced in a study of Graves' ophthalmopathy and Graves' hyperthyroidism. TCRdb independently ran MiXCR on the multiplex PCR reads; one entry per CDR3 protein. The sample yields 500,000 to 700,000 distinct CDR3 sequences, roughly 20% seen once. Input material: peripheral blood. These TCRs come from a woman under 30 with stable Graves' hyperthyroidism. Some clones in this sample may be carry-over from other donors' samples. The CDR3 runs from the conserved cysteine through the conserved F or W. D genes are given only for firm matches. Only part of the rows carry a size: once, few, many, or a class if the clone is expanded.

V	size	J	D	CDR3	DNA
TRBV27	many	TRBJ1-2	TRBD1	CASRDRGLVGYGYTF	TGTGCCAGCAGAGACAGGGGATTGGTGGGGTATGGCTACACCTTC
TRBV14	many	TRBJ1-1	NA	CASSQRQGLEAFF	TGTGCCAGCAGCCAACGGCAGGGCCTTGAAGCTTTCTTT
TRBV10-3	NA	TRBJ1-1	TRBD1	CAIQPGQGVGNTEAFF	TGTGCCATCCAACCGGGACAGGGGGTAGGGAACACTGAAGCTTTCTTT
TRBV7-2	many	TRBJ1-1	TRBD1	CASSLQGARTEAFF	TGTGCCAGCAGCCTCCAGGGGGCGCGGACTGAAGCTTTCTTT
TRBV20-1	few	TRBJ1-1	NA	CSARVTEAFF	TGCAGTGCTAGAGTCACTGAAGCTTTCTTT
TRBV20-1	many	TRBJ2-7	NA	CSARGRVGRAPDEQYF	TGCAGTGCTAGGGGCCGTGTGGGCAGGGCCCCTGACGAGCAGTACTTC
TRBV6-1	many	TRBJ1-2	NA	CASSEPGYLPYGYTF	TGTGCCAGCAGTGAACCGGGGTACTTACCCTATGGCTACACCTTC
TRBV6-1	few	TRBJ2-5	TRBD2	CASADSAGGPDQYF	TGTGCCAGTGCCGACTCAGCGGGGGGGCCGGACCAGTACTTC
TRBV7-2	many	TRBJ2-7	TRBD1	CASSLLGQGSYEQYF	TGTGCCAGCAGCTTATTGGGACAGGGGTCCTACGAGCAGTACTTC
TRBV2	NA	TRBJ1-2	TRBD1	CASSGTGSSGYTF	TGTGCCAGCAGTGGGACAGGCTCCTCTGGCTACACCTTC
TRBV4-1	NA	TRBJ1-2	NA	CASSQGIRGYTF	TGCGCCAGCAGCCAAGGAATCCGGGGCTACACCTTC
TRBV19	NA	TRBJ1-1	NA	CASPIRTEAFF	TGTGCCAGCCCTATTAGGACTGAAGCTTTCTTT
TRBV24-1	NA	TRBJ2-5	NA	CATSGADYQETQYF	TGTGCCACCAGTGGGGCGGATTACCAAGAGACCCAGTACTTC
TRBV6-5	NA	TRBJ1-5	TRBD1	CASSYSRDRGVNQPQHF	TGTGCCAGCAGTTACTCGCGGGACAGGGGTGTCAATCAGCCCCAGCATTTT
TRBV28	many	TRBJ2-7	TRBD1	CASSSIGTGSYEQYF	TGTGCCAGCAGTTCAATAGGGACAGGATCCTACGAGCAGTACTTC
TRBV7-6	many	TRBJ2-5	TRBD1	CASSFPGQGQETQYF	TGTGCCAGCAGCTTCCCTGGACAGGGCCAAGAGACCCAGTACTTC
TRBV9	NA	TRBJ1-1	NA	CASSPGVGTESEAFF	TGTGCCAGCAGCCCCGGGGTGGGGACCGAAAGTGAAGCTTTCTTT
TRBV20-1	few	TRBJ2-7	TRBD2	CSAGGFPEQYF	TGCAGTGCGGGAGGGTTCCCCGAGCAGTACTTC
TRBV2	NA	TRBJ2-3	TRBD2	CASSEAWREGPDTQYF	TGTGCCAGCAGTGAAGCGTGGCGGGAGGGCCCAGATACGCAGTATTTT
TRBV5-1	many	TRBJ2-7	NA	CASTGIYEQYF	TGCGCCAGTACAGGGATCTACGAGCAGTACTTC
TRBV7-2	many	TRBJ2-7	NA	CASSLGDSRLYEQYF	TGTGCCAGCAGCTTGGGAGACAGCCGACTCTACGAGCAGTACTTC
TRBV11-2	NA	TRBJ2-4	NA	CASSLRGRTENIQYF	TGTGCCAGCAGCTTAAGAGGTCGGACAGAAAACATTCAGTACTTC
TRBV28	many	TRBJ2-7	TRBD2	CASSLSLGGSSYEQYF	TGTGCCAGCAGTTTAAGTTTGGGGGGGAGCTCCTACGAGCAGTACTTC
TRBV20-1	many	TRBJ1-1	NA	CLPGGRQGFRAAFF	TGCTTACCTGGGGGGAGGCAGGGGTTCCGGGCAGCTTTCTTT
TRBV9	NA	TRBJ1-1	NA	CASSARQNTEAFF	TGTGCCAGCAGCGCCAGACAGAACACTGAAGCTTTCTTT
TRBV7-9	NA	TRBJ2-7	NA	CASSLESSSEQYF	TGTGCCAGCAGCTTAGAGTCCTCCTCGGAGCAGTACTTC
TRBV6-5	many	TRBJ1-6	NA	CASSPTPTGNSPLHF	TGTGCCAGCAGCCCCACCCCTACAGGGAATTCACCCCTCCACTTT
TRBV7-9	NA	TRBJ1-1	NA	CAYLRDSQAFF	TGTGCCTACCTTCGTGACAGCCAAGCTTTCTTT
TRBV15	once	TRBJ2-7	TRBD1	CATSRDRTWDRGYEQYF	TGTGCCACCAGCAGAGATCGAACTTGGGACAGGGGGTACGAGCAGTACTTC
TRBV7-9	many	TRBJ2-5	NA	CASSSPPGAEETQYF	TGTGCCAGCAGCTCCCCACCGGGGGCAGAAGAGACCCAGTACTTC
TRBV20-1	many	TRBJ2-5	NA	CSARDEETQYF	TGCAGTGCTAGAGACGAGGAGACCCAGTACTTC
TRBV30	many	TRBJ2-7	NA	CAWGGGPSYEQYF	TGTGCCTGGGGTGGGGGGCCTTCCTACGAGCAGTACTTC
TRBV9	NA	TRBJ1-2	NA	CASSPPPFGSNYGYTF	TGTGCCAGCAGCCCCCCCCCCTTCGGCAGTAACTATGGCTACACCTTC
TRBV12-5	few	TRBJ1-1	NA	CASGLVRWGKTMNTEAFF	TGTGCTAGTGGTTTGGTGAGGTGGGGGAAGACTATGAACACTGAAGCTTTCTTT
TRBV20-1	few	TRBJ2-2	TRBD1	CSAPRGLNTGELFF	TGCAGTGCTCCCAGGGGGCTGAACACCGGGGAGTTGTTTTTT
TRBV6-5	many	TRBJ2-5	NA	CASSYSHPQETQYF	TGTGCCAGCAGTTACTCCCACCCGCAAGAGACCCAGTACTTC
TRBV20-1	NA	TRBJ2-2	NA	CSALSGNTGELFF	TGCAGTGCCCTTTCCGGGAACACCGGGGAGCTGTTTTTT
TRBV10-3	many	TRBJ2-2	NA	CAISETTNTGELFF	TGTGCCATCAGTGAAACTACCAACACCGGGGAGCTGTTTTTT
TRBV12-3/TRBV12-4	NA	TRBJ2-7	TRBD2	CASSSGPQAGRSYEQYF	TGTGCCAGCAGTTCGGGACCTCAAGCCGGGAGGTCCTACGAGCAGTACTTC
TRBV5-1	many	TRBJ1-1	NA	CASSLDASMNTEAFF	TGCGCCAGCAGCTTGGATGCCAGCATGAACACTGAAGCTTTCTTT
TRBV5-1	many	TRBJ2-2	NA	CASSLSGTNTGELFF	TGTGCCAGCAGTCTAAGTGGGACTAACACCGGGGAGCTGTTTTTT
TRBV5-6	many	TRBJ2-7	NA	CASSLGGALFEQYF	TGTGCCAGCAGCTTGGGGGGGGCTCTGTTCGAGCAGTACTTC
TRBV7-9	many	TRBJ1-2	NA	CASSLPTGREYGYTF	TGTGCCAGCAGCTTACCTACAGGGAGGGAATATGGCTACACCTTC
TRBV28	many	TRBJ1-1	NA	CASSMRGLTEAFF	TGTGCCAGCAGTATGAGGGGACTGACTGAAGCTTTCTTT
TRBV2	few	TRBJ1-3	TRBD1	CASSEVLRTGRTGNTIYF	TGTGCCAGCAGTGAAGTGTTACGGACAGGCCGCACCGGAAACACCATATATTTT
TRBV6-1	NA	TRBJ2-7	NA	CASRVDRPAYEQYF	TGTGCCAGCAGGGTTGATCGGCCGGCCTACGAGCAGTACTTC
TRBV12-3/TRBV12-4	NA	TRBJ2-7	NA	CASSWGTVSYEQYF	TGTGCCAGCAGTTGGGGGACGGTCTCCTACGAGCAGTACTTC
TRBV29-1	NA	TRBJ2-7	NA	CSALWSYEQYF	TGCAGCGCCCTTTGGAGCTACGAGCAGTACTTC
TRBV19	NA	TRBJ2-2	NA	CASSITGGPGELFF	TGTGCCAGTAGTATAACTGGGGGTCCCGGGGAGCTGTTTTTT
TRBV20-1	many	TRBJ2-7	NA	CSATTGLFSYEQYF	TGCAGTGCTACCACAGGACTATTCTCCTACGAGCAGTACTTC
TRBV10-3	NA	TRBJ1-3	NA	CAIRSQPGNTIYF	TGTGCCATCAGATCACAGCCTGGAAACACCATATATTTT
TRBV6-2/TRBV6-3	NA	TRBJ1-6	NA	CASSYSRAEQYFGPGNSPLHF	NA
TRBV12-3/TRBV12-4	many	TRBJ2-7	NA	CASSQATEQYF	TGTGCCAGCAGTCAAGCCACCGAGCAGTACTTC
TRBV3-1	few	TRBJ1-2	NA	CASSPPLGSYYGYTF	TGTGCCAGCAGCCCCCCCCTGGGCAGCTACTATGGCTACACCTTC